A single sample is the source of the 31 T cell receptor beta chains below, sequenced in a study of cytomegalovirus exposure and HLA in healthy donors. The PCR was carried out with 60 Vbeta primers and 13 Jbeta primers. Sequencing used immunoSEQ multiplex PCR; TCRdb keeps in-frame clones, though not all of them. Among about 90,000 clones listed, over 60% were seen once. The sequenced sample was PBMCs. These receptors were taken from a woman in her forties or fifties in good health and CMV-seropositive.

This chain uses TRBV6-5 with TRBJ2-1; 8 bases align to TRBD1. Germline V gives CDR1 MNHEY, CDR2 SVGAGI. CDR3 length: 16 amino acids. J gave up 0 bases and V 2 bases, and 3 bases lay outside the gene matches. This CDR3 is CASSYQGAVSYNEQFF. CDR3 bases: TGTGCCAGCAGTTACCAGGGGGCAGTCTCCTACAATGAGCAGTTCTTC.

This clone was counted between two and nine times. V and J are TRBV19 and TRBJ2-7, with TRBD1 identical over 9 bases. The CDR3 totals 15 residues. Germline CDR1 LNHDA, CDR2 SQIVND (reference sequence). With 3 bases clipped from V and 4 bases from J, the junction kept 7 bases outside the gene matches. CDR3 coding DNA: TGTGCCAGTAGTATTGGGACAGGGCGGGTTTACGAGCAGTACTTC. This codes for CASSIGTGRVYEQYF. Filled out from reference TRBV19 and TRBJ2-7, the complete variable domain reads DGGITQSPKYLFRKEGQNVTLSCEQNLNHDAMYWYRQDPGQGLRLIYYSQIVNDFQKGDIAEGYSVSREKKESFPLTVTSAQKNPTAFYLCASSIGTGRVYEQYFGPGTRLTVT.

The chain combines TRBV28 with TRBJ1-5; D is possibly TRBD1 (6 bases). V lost 6 bases to trimming and J lost 5 bases, with 14 bases between them. Germline CDR1 is MDHEN and CDR2 is SYDVKM. This CDR3 spans 14 amino acids. The CDR3 region has the DNA TGTGCCAGCAGGGGGGCAGGGCGACATCAGCCCCAGCATTTT. Translated, it gives CASRGAGRHQPQHF.

This CDR3 reads CAWSPGPYGYTF. CDR3 bases: TGTGCCTGGAGCCCCGGTCCCTATGGCTACACCTTC. The chain couples TRBV30 to TRBJ1-2; D is ambiguous. Germline V gene sequence: CDR1 GTSNPN, CDR2 SVGIG (reference sequence). Trimming took 3 bases from V and 4 from J, leaving 9 bases between them. This CDR3 contains 12 residues. The whole variable domain, remainder taken from reference TRBV30 and TRBJ1-2, is SQTIHQWPATLVQPVGSPLSLECTVEGTSNPNLYWYRQAAGRGLQLLFYSVGIGQISSEVPQNLSASRPQDRQFILSSKKLLLSDSGFYLCAWSPGPYGYTFGSGTRLTVV.

This clone was counted only a few times. The chain links TRBV19 to TRBJ1-4; D perhaps matches TRBD1 (6 bases). This CDR3 has 14 residues. The germline gives CDR1 LNHDA, CDR2 SQIVND (reference sequence). Trimming took off 6 bases at V and 8 bases at J, with 16 bases between the two ends. CDR3 loop: CASRRGQTGEKLFF. Written as DNA, the CDR3 is TGTGCCAGTAGAAGAGGACAGACGGGGGAAAAACTGTTTTTT.

This clone has just a few counts. The V and J genes are TRBV7-9 and TRBJ2-2; TRBD2 matches at 7 bases. Germline CDR1 and CDR2: SEHNR and FQNEAQ (reference sequence). V was clipped by 5 bases and J by 10 bases; unmatched bases: 4. The CDR3 sequence is 12 residues long. CDR3 nucleotides: TGTGCCAGCAGCCGGGGGGTTCAGGAGCTGTTTTTT. Translating it yields CASSRGVQELFF.

The chain is built from TRBV21-1 and TRBJ2-7; TRBD2 is the table's D call and was not checked against the DNA. TRBV21-1 is a known pseudogene. The CDR3 contains 15 residues. For the CDR3, the DNA is TGTGCCAGATTGAAGGACTCCAGGAGCTCCTACGAGCAGTACTTC. Translation: CARLKDSRSSYEQYF.

This chain connects TRBV7-9 to TRBJ1-4; D unclear. V lost 5 bases and J 7 bases, leaving 17 bases between the germline ends. Germline V gene sequence: CDR1 SEHNR, CDR2 FQNEAQ (reference sequence). The CDR3 spans 15 residues. CDR3 region: CASSLGSQRSEKLFF. The CDR3 region has the DNA TGTGCCAGCAGCCTCGGTTCTCAGCGGAGTGAAAAACTGTTTTTT.

The V gene is TRBV28, the J gene TRBJ2-7; 8 positions match TRBD1. The germline V gene has CDR1 MDHEN and CDR2 SYDVKM. The V gene end was trimmed by 7 bases and the J gene end by 2 bases; junction bases not matched to a gene: 7. The CDR3 extends over 14 amino acids. The CDR3 DNA reads as TGTGCCAGCATTTCAGGGGGCCACCCCTACGAGCAGTACTTC. It is translated as CASISGGHPYEQYF.

The chain is built from TRBV4-2 and TRBJ1-5; tentative D call: TRBD1 (5 bases). Germline V gene sequence: CDR1 LGHNA, CDR2 YNFKEQ. V lost 8 bases and J lost 6, with 11 bases in between. This CDR3 has 12 amino acids. CDR3 protein: CASSAGGQPQHF. Here the CDR3 DNA reads TGTGCCAGCTCAGCGGGGGGTCAGCCCCAGCATTTT.

The J gene is TRBJ2-7, the V gene TRBV6-1; unclear D gene. CDR1 and CDR2 from the germline V gene are MNHNS and SASEGT. V was pared by 0 bases and J by 2 bases, with 8 bases between. CDR3 length equals 14 residues. The CDR3 DNA follows: TGTGCCAGCAGTGAAGCCGGAGCAACCTACGAGCAGTACTTC. Its protein product is CASSEAGATYEQYF.

V usage is TRBV6-1 and J usage is TRBJ2-1; D perhaps matches TRBD2 (5 bases). The CDR3 covers 14 residues. Trimming removed 1 base from V and 6 bases from J, with 10 bases in between. Germline V gives CDR1 MNHNS, CDR2 SASEGT. CDR3 amino acids: CASSEVGVANEQFF. The CDR3 DNA reads as TGTGCCAGCAGTGAAGTGGGAGTGGCCAATGAGCAGTTCTTC.

This clone was counted between two and nine times. The V call is TRBV6-1, the J call TRBJ2-1; D unresolved. Germline assignment: CDR1 MNHNS and CDR2 SASEGT. The V gene lost 2 bases and the J gene lost 10 bases, with 15 bases spanning the gap. The CDR3 runs to 14 residues. The CDR3 bases are TGTGCCAGCAGTGAAAAAAAGCCATACCTGGAGCAGTTCTTC. It yields the protein CASSEKKPYLEQFF.

On this clone itself: The sample contains more than one DNA sequence encoding this CDR3. The chain carries TRBV7-9 and TRBJ1-3, with TRBD1 matching over 7 bases. Trimming took 5 bases from V and 2 from J; bases not matched to a gene: 3. CDR1 is SEHNR, CDR2 FQNEAQ, per germline (reference sequence). The CDR3 covers 14 residues. CDR3 nucleotide sequence: TGTGCCAGCAGCCTAGACAGGGCTGGAAACACCATATATTTT. This translates into CASSLDRAGNTIYF.

The chain is built from TRBV5-3 and TRBJ2-4, with D possibly TRBD1 on 5 matching bases. TRBV5-3 is classed as an ORF, of uncertain function. Trimming left V 0 bases short and J 2 bases short, with 12 bases between. The CDR3 is made up of 16 amino acids. The CDR3 loop reads CARSLGIGASKNIQYF. The DNA of the CDR3 is TGTGCCAGAAGCTTGGGTATAGGGGCCTCCAAAAACATTCAGTACTTC.

The J gene is TRBJ1-6, the V gene TRBV6-6; 7 bases agree with TRBD1. The germline gives CDR1 MNHNY, CDR2 SVGAGI (reference sequence). J was trimmed by 9 bases and V by 6 bases; bases with no gene match: 11. CDR3 length: 15 amino acids. CDR3 region: CASSLHEGASSPLHF. CDR3 DNA: TGTGCCAGCAGCCTCCATGAGGGGGCTTCTTCACCCCTCCACTTT.

The V call is TRBV9, the J call TRBJ2-5; D is possibly TRBD1 (6 bases). CDR1 SGDLS and CDR2 YYNGEE come from the germline V gene. Trimming removed 0 bases at V and 0 bases at J, with 15 bases between. The CDR3 loop spans 17 amino acids. CDR3: CASSVEGRGTYQETQYF. The CDR3 bases are TGTGCCAGCAGCGTAGAAGGAAGGGGGACGTACCAAGAGACCCAGTACTTC.

The V and J genes are TRBV2 and TRBJ2-7; no firm D call. The CDR3 covers 12 residues. The V gene lost 3 bases and the J gene lost 2 bases, with 5 bases spanning the gap. Germline V gene data show CDR1 as SNHLY and CDR2 as FYNNEI. The CDR3 DNA is TGTGCCAGCAGTGACGCAGCCTACGAGCAGTACTTC. Residues: CASSDAAYEQYF.

V usage is TRBV15 and J usage is TRBJ2-7, with a possible D match to TRBD1 (6 bases). This CDR3 has 13 amino acids. The V end lost 4 bases, the J end lost 2 bases, and 9 bases lay between the germline ends. Germline-derived CDR1 and CDR2 are LNHNV and YYDKDF (reference sequence). In DNA, the CDR3 is TGTGCCACCAGCAACAGGGATACCTACGAGCAGTACTTC. Its protein product is CATSNRDTYEQYF.

The chain carries TRBV19 and TRBJ2-1, with 7 bases fitting TRBD1. CDR1 is LNHDA, CDR2 SQIVND, per germline (reference sequence). CDR3 length: 15 amino acids. J gave up 4 bases and V 3 bases, and 6 bases lay outside the gene matches. For the CDR3, the DNA is TGTGCCAGTAGTATCCTGACAGGGTTATACAATGAGCAGTTCTTC. Protein: CASSILTGLYNEQFF.

This chain connects TRBV6-5 to TRBJ2-1; the D gene is possibly TRBD2 (6 bases). From germline, CDR1 is MNHEY and CDR2 SVGAGI. The V end lost 4 bases, the J end lost 4 bases, and 14 bases lay between the germline ends. The CDR3 length is 15 residues. The CDR3 protein is CASSLGGGRYNEQFF. The CDR3 nucleotides read TGTGCCAGCAGTTTGGGTGGGGGGAGGTACAATGAGCAGTTCTTC.

This clone was found once. The V call is TRBV5-1, the J call TRBJ2-5; 11 bases fit TRBD2. This CDR3 has 17 residues. V gave up 0 bases and J gave up 2 bases; unmatched junction bases: 6. The germline CDR1 and CDR2 sequences are SGHRS and YFSETQ. The DNA of the CDR3 is TGCGCCAGCAGCTTGGTTTTGGCTAGCGGGGGGCAAGAGACCCAGTACTTC. This sequence encodes CASSLVLASGGQETQYF. Together with reference TRBV5-1 and TRBJ2-5, the CDR3 gives the full variable domain: KAGVTQTPRYLIKTRGQQVTLSCSPISGHRSVSWYQQTPGQGLQFLFEYFSETQRNKGNFPGRFSGRQFSNSRSEMNVSTLELGDSALYLCASSLVLASGGQETQYFGPGTRLLVL.

The rearrangement links TRBV18 to TRBJ1-1; D remains ambiguous. CDR3 length: 16 residues. Germline loops: CDR1 KGHSH, CDR2 LQKENI. Trimming took off 2 bases at V and 4 bases at J, with 17 bases between the two ends. In DNA, the CDR3 is TGTGCCAGCTCACCATTGATGTCAGCTGAGGGCACTGAAGCTTTCTTT. Its protein is CASSPLMSAEGTEAFF. The full variable domain, rest sourced from reference TRBV18 and TRBJ1-1, is NAGVMQNPRHLVRRRGQEARLRCSPMKGHSHVYWYRQLPEEGLKFMVYLQKENIIDESGMPKERFSAEFPKEGPSILRIQQVVRGDSAAYFCASSPLMSAEGTEAFFGQGTRLTVV.

V gene TRBV19 combines with J gene TRBJ1-1; 12 nucleotides align to TRBD1. CDR1 and CDR2 (germline): LNHDA, SQIVND (reference sequence). V gave up 6 bases and J gave up 6 bases; unmatched junction bases: 8. The CDR3 covers 15 residues. CDR3 coding DNA: TGTGCCAGTAGGGTTGCCGGGACAGGGGGCTCTGAAGCTTTCTTT. Translation gives CASRVAGTGGSEAFF.

The chain combines TRBV6-1 with TRBJ2-7; unclear D gene. This CDR3 spans 12 amino acids. V lost 9 bases, J lost 0 bases, and 9 bases lay in between. Germline values: CDR1 MNHNS, CDR2 SASEGT. Here the CDR3 DNA reads TGTGCCAGTAATAGTCGCTCCTACGAGCAGTACTTC. Amino acids: CASNSRSYEQYF.

The chain is built from TRBV29-1 and TRBJ2-1, with TRBD2 identical over 9 bases. Trimming took 7 bases from V and 3 from J; bases not matched to a gene: 7. The CDR3 consists of 14 residues. Germline V gene sequence: CDR1 SQVTM, CDR2 ANQGSEA. Written as DNA, the CDR3 is TGCAGCGGAGCGGGGGGATTAAACTACAATGAGCAGTTCTTC. Its translation is CSGAGGLNYNEQFF.

The V gene is TRBV19, the J gene TRBJ1-2; TRBD1 might be the D (5 bases). This CDR3 has 13 residues. Germline-derived CDR1 and CDR2 are LNHDA and SQIVND (reference sequence). Trimming left V 5 bases short and J 4 bases short, with 11 bases between. DNA of the CDR3: TGTGCCAGTAGTCCAACAGGAAGCTATGGCTACACCTTC. It codes for CASSPTGSYGYTF.

This clone was found once. The gene calls are TRBV6-5 and TRBJ2-1; maybe TRBD2 (6 bases). The germline gives CDR1 MNHEY, CDR2 SVGAGI. The CDR3 has 15 amino acids. V lost 2 bases and J 8 bases, leaving 16 bases between the germline ends. The CDR3 protein is CASSYDGGRGDEQFF. The CDR3 nucleotides read TGTGCCAGCAGTTACGACGGGGGACGTGGGGATGAGCAGTTCTTC.

The chain carries TRBV7-9 and TRBJ2-5, with TRBD1 as a possible D gene (5 bases). CDR3 length: 13 residues. The V end lost 1 base, the J end lost 4 bases, and 7 bases lay between the germline ends. CDR1 SEHNR and CDR2 FQNEAQ come from the germline V gene (reference sequence). The CDR3 coding sequence is TGTGCCAGCAGCTTAGACAGGTCAGAGACCCAGTACTTC. This encodes CASSLDRSETQYF.

J is TRBJ1-5 and V is TRBV10-3, with 7 bases aligning to TRBD1. The CDR3 covers 14 residues. Germline-derived CDR1 and CDR2 are ENHRY and SYGVKD. J lost 5 bases, V lost 4 bases, and 5 bases had no gene match. CDR3 in DNA: TGTGCCATCAGTGCATCTGACAGGGATCAGCCCCAGCATTTT. This codes for CAISASDRDQPQHF.

The V gene is TRBV10-3, the J gene TRBJ2-7; TRBD2 matches 10 bases. With V trimmed by 6 bases and J by 1 base, 9 bases remained unmatched. The CDR3 runs 16 residues. CDR1 and CDR2 from the germline V gene are ENHRY and SYGVKD. CDR3 residues: CAISPTGTSDSYEQYF. The CDR3 region has the DNA TGTGCCATCAGCCCAACGGGGACTAGCGATTCCTACGAGCAGTACTTC.